This T cell receptor (beta chain) was captured in a study of blood T cell repertoires in COVID-19. Turning to the study itself: Spain, Italy and the United States supplied samples that represented acute and convalescent COVID-19. T cells, B-cell-depleted T cells, or PBMCs supplied cDNA or gDNA.

Participant age was about 18 to 95 years, and participants resided in fewer than 25 US areas. Clinical histories supplied by participants themselves formed the basis of cohort assignment. Clones were read by immunoSEQ multiplex PCR, and TCRdb kept only the in-frame ones, dropping some. The sample records 200,000 to 250,000 clones, about 91% being singletons. Trimming cost V 0 bases and J 5 bases; bases outside gene matches: 8. This CDR3 region has 16 residues. Germline lookup yields CDR1 MNHEY and CDR2 SVGAGI. The TCR comes from a man in his late teens or twenties with acute COVID-19. The genes are TRBV6-5 and TRBJ1-2; 8 bases map to TRBD1. The sequencing sample was made of PBMCs or T cells enriched from blood (not recorded which). The CDR3 DNA sequence: TGTGCCAGCAGTTACTCGCCCCCAGGGGGCGAATATGGCTACACCTTC. It specifies CASSYSPPGGEYGYTF.